This entry lists 21 T cell receptor beta chains sequenced from one sample in a study of cytomegalovirus exposure and HLA in healthy donors. PCR used 60 Vbeta primers and 13 Jbeta primers. The protocol was immunoSEQ multiplex PCR, while the TCRdb copy is restricted to in-frame clones and leaves out a portion. The table shows approximately 170,000 clones, with 73% occurring only once. The sequencing input was PBMCs. The origin of the receptors is a woman younger than 30 in good health and CMV-seropositive.

The rearrangement links TRBV28 to TRBJ2-7; a possible D gene is TRBD1 (6 bases). V lost 4 bases and J 3 bases, leaving 13 bases between the germline ends. Germline-derived CDR1 and CDR2 are MDHEN and SYDVKM. This CDR3 has 14 amino acids. CDR3 loop: CASSSQTGGYEQYF. The CDR3 bases are TGTGCCAGCAGTTCCCAGACAGGAGGCTACGAGCAGTACTTC. Full variable domain (outside the CDR3, taken from reference TRBV28 and TRBJ2-7): DVKVTQSSRYLVKRTGEKVFLECVQDMDHENMFWYRQDPGLGLRLIYFSYDVKMKEKGDIPEGYSVSREKKERFSLILESASTNQTSMYLCASSSQTGGYEQYFGPGTRLTVT.

The gene calls are TRBV5-1 and TRBJ2-1; the D gene is possibly TRBD2 (6 bases). The V gene lost 0 bases and the J gene lost 6 bases, with 16 bases spanning the gap. The CDR3 length is 16 residues. The V gene's germline CDR1 is SGHRS and CDR2 YFSETQ. The chain's CDR3 is CASSLVLAAGGNEQFF. CDR3 nucleotide sequence: TGCGCCAGCAGCTTGGTTTTAGCGGCCGGGGGCAATGAGCAGTTCTTC.

This chain links TRBV1 with TRBJ2-7; TRBD2 is taken as the D call from the table, unchecked against the DNA. TRBV1 is a pseudogene. The CDR3 extends over 15 amino acids. The CDR3, as DNA: TGCACCAGCACTCGGACTAGCGGGGACTCCTACGAGCAGTACTTC. Amino acids: CTSTRTSGDSYEQYF.

This clone was seen a handful of times. The chain recombines TRBV5-8 with TRBJ1-4; 8 positions match TRBD1. The junction had 4 bases not matched to a gene; V was cut back by 1 base and J by 8 bases. Germline assignment: CDR1 SGHTS and CDR2 YDEGEE. The CDR3 has 14 amino acids. The CDR3 region is CASSLSGQGEKLFF. Here the CDR3 DNA reads TGTGCCAGCAGCTTGTCCGGACAGGGCGAAAAACTGTTTTTT.

Regarding this clone: A read error is possible here, since a much larger clone lies one base away. The J gene is TRBJ2-2, the V gene TRBV6-5; TRBD1 agrees at 10 bases. Germline V CDR1 and CDR2: MNHEY, SVGAGI. This CDR3 spans 14 amino acids. V was clipped by 2 bases and J by 6 bases; unmatched bases: 0. The CDR3 sequence: CASSYGQGAGELFF. The CDR3 DNA is TGTGCCAGCAGTTACGGACAGGGGGCCGGGGAGCTGTTTTTT.

Regarding this clone: A junction end diverges from the germline sequence, so it may reflect a read error. The rearrangement uses TRBV7-9 and TRBJ2-7, with unresolved D. The CDR3 runs 12 residues. The germline V gene has CDR1 SEHNR and CDR2 FQNEAQ (reference sequence). The CDR3 here is CSSSLNSNEQYF. CDR3 DNA sequence: TGTTCCAGCAGCTTAAACAGCAACGAGCAGTACTTC.

J is TRBJ2-5 and V is TRBV5-6; no clear D. The tail of the sequence fits TRBJ2-7 better, so the J call may be wrong. Germline CDR1 SGHDT, CDR2 YYEEEE. The CDR3 is made up of 15 amino acids. The CDR3 coding sequence is TGTGCCAGCGGATCGTTTGGGCAAAGCTCCTACGAGCAGTACTTC. Translation gives CASGSFGQSSYEQYF.

The J gene is TRBJ1-6, the V gene TRBV6-5; D is possibly TRBD1 (5 bases). There are 16 residues in the CDR3. Trimming removed 4 bases from V and 11 bases from J, with 21 bases in between. The V gene's germline CDR1 is MNHEY and CDR2 SVGAGI. The CDR3 nucleotides are TGTGCCAGCAGTTTCCAACGACAGACGCTTTGGGCACCCCTCCACTTT. Translating it yields CASSFQRQTLWAPLHF.

The CDR3 protein is CASSLIAGMNTEAFF. The CDR3 DNA reads TGTGCCAGCAGCTTAATAGCAGGGATGAACACTGAAGCTTTCTTT. The V and J genes are TRBV7-3 and TRBJ1-1; possibly TRBD1 for D (5 bases). The CDR3 sequence is 15 residues long. CDR1 is SGHTA, CDR2 FQGTGA, per germline. Trimming pared 1 base from V and 0 bases from J, leaving 9 bases between.

The rearrangement uses TRBV27 and TRBJ1-1; the match to TRBD1 covers 7 bases. Germline-derived CDR1 and CDR2 are MNHEY and SMNVEV (reference sequence). After removal of 6 bases from V and 5 bases from J, the junction contained 15 bases not matched to a gene. The CDR3 sequence is 16 residues long. The CDR3 reads CASSLPGQRGPTEAFF. The CDR3 coding sequence is TGTGCCAGCAGCCTTCCGGGACAGAGGGGCCCAACTGAAGCTTTCTTT.

The chain has TRBV7-3 and TRBJ2-3; the match to TRBD2 covers 7 bases. This CDR3 has 16 amino acids. Per the germline V gene, CDR1 is SGHTA and CDR2 is FQGTGA. J lost 0 bases, V lost 5 bases, and 8 bases had no gene match. The CDR3 bases are TGTGCCAGCAGCAACGTCCCCGGGGGGAGCACAGATACGCAGTATTTT. It encodes CASSNVPGGSTDTQYF.

This chain uses TRBV4-2 with TRBJ2-3; a weak D match, TRBD2 (6 bases). Germline CDR1 is LGHNA and CDR2 is YNFKEQ. CDR3 length: 16 residues. V lost 1 base to trimming and J lost 7 bases, with 18 bases between them. This CDR3 is CASSQGVRDLSYTQYF. The CDR3 nucleotides are TGTGCCAGCAGCCAAGGGGTGCGGGACCTAAGCTATACGCAGTATTTT.

This chain joins TRBV7-2 and TRBJ2-7; 10 positions match TRBD2. This CDR3 spans 15 amino acids. The V and J ends lost 4 bases and 4 bases, in that order; junction bases with no gene match: 7. CDR1 and CDR2 from the germline V gene are SGHTA and FQGNSA. CDR3 sequence (DNA): TGTGCCAGCAGCTCAGAGCGGGGGGGCAGGTACGAGCAGTACTTC. It translates to CASSSERGGRYEQYF.

The V gene is TRBV10-3, the J gene TRBJ2-1; 7 positions agree with TRBD2. The V gene's germline CDR1 is ENHRY and CDR2 SYGVKD. J was trimmed by 5 bases and V by 2 bases; bases with no gene match: 3. The CDR3 consists of 14 residues. CDR3 DNA sequence: TGTGCCATCAGTGAGGGTCTAGCGGACAATGAGCAGTTCTTC. This sequence encodes CAISEGLADNEQFF.

This clone was detected a few times. This sequence joins TRBV30 and TRBJ1-1, with 7 bases identical to TRBD1. CDR3 length equals 16 residues. With V trimmed by 4 bases and J by 5 bases, 16 bases remained unmatched. Germline lookup yields CDR1 GTSNPN and CDR2 SVGIG (reference sequence). CDR3 sequence (DNA): TGTGCCTGGATGAGGGACCCGACAGGGTATGAAACTGAAGCTTTCTTT. It translates to CAWMRDPTGYETEAFF.

The chain carries TRBV5-5 and TRBJ1-1, with D hard to call. CDR3 length: 15 residues. V was cut by 0 bases and J by 4 bases, with 13 bases left in between. Germline-derived CDR1 and CDR2 are SGHKS and YYEKEE (reference sequence). The CDR3: CASSLVAGYGTEAFF. Here the CDR3 DNA reads TGTGCCAGCAGCTTGGTGGCCGGGTACGGCACTGAAGCTTTCTTT.

The CDR3 here is CASSGEGAEAFF. In nucleotides, the CDR3 is TGCGCCAGCAGCGGTGAGGGGGCTGAAGCTTTCTTT. This rearrangement joins TRBV4-1 to TRBJ1-1; D may be TRBD1 (6 bases). The V end lost 5 bases, the J end lost 6 bases, and 10 bases lay between the germline ends. CDR1 is MGHRA, CDR2 YSYEKL, per germline. The CDR3 runs 12 residues.

J is TRBJ1-6 and V is TRBV7-2; D call uncertain. Germline V CDR1 and CDR2: SGHTA, FQGNSA. V lost 3 bases to trimming and J lost 7 bases, with 10 bases between them. The CDR3 loop spans 14 amino acids. The CDR3 region has the DNA TGTGCCAGCAGCTTCGGGTCCGACAATTCACCCCTCCACTTT. This sequence encodes CASSFGSDNSPLHF.

The DNA of the CDR3 is TGTGCCAGCAGCCAAGTGACAACCGTCGGGGATGGCTACACCTTC. Protein product: CASSQVTTVGDGYTF. The chain combines TRBV4-2 with TRBJ1-2; D is unclear. V shed 1 base and J shed 6 bases, with 15 bases lying between them. The length of the CDR3 is 15 residues. Germline CDR1 LGHNA, CDR2 YNFKEQ.

The V and J genes are TRBV25-1 and TRBJ2-7, with 10 bases lining up with TRBD1. The CDR3 has 16 amino acids. The germline CDR1 and CDR2 sequences are MGHDK and SYGVNS. The V segment lost 4 bases and the J segment 3 bases; nucleotides outside the gene matches: 9. CDR3 protein: CASSATGQGMLYEQYF. DNA of the CDR3: TGTGCCAGCAGTGCCACGGGACAGGGGATGCTCTACGAGCAGTACTTC.

The rearrangement links TRBV5-1 to TRBJ2-5, with TRBD2 matching over 9 bases. V dropped 7 bases and J dropped 0; count of bases not matched to a gene: 7. This CDR3 region has 15 residues. Germline lookup yields CDR1 SGHRS and CDR2 YFSETQ. CDR3 sequence reads: CASGARGGYQETQYF. The DNA of the CDR3 is TGCGCCAGCGGTGCGCGGGGGGGGTACCAAGAGACCCAGTACTTC.